A single sample gave rise to the 12 T cell receptor beta chains below, sequenced in a study of control samples from healthy donors and cancer patients. Sequencing used immunoSEQ multiplex PCR; TCRdb keeps in-frame clones, though not all of them. The sample records 100,000 to 120,000 clones, 83% being singletons. What was sequenced was blood. Source of these receptors: a woman in her fifties or sixties in good health.

The chain carries TRBV4-1 and TRBJ2-3, with 12 bases fitting TRBD1. This CDR3 is 15 amino acids long. The V and J ends lost 3 bases and 2 bases, in that order; junction bases with no gene match: 0. Germline CDR1 reads MGHRA; CDR2 reads YSYEKL. CDR3 nucleotides: TGCGCCAGCAGCCAGGGACAGGGGGCCACAGATACGCAGTATTTT. Translated, it gives CASSQGQGATDTQYF.

The chain carries TRBV28 and TRBJ2-1; the D is unclear. V was pared by 7 bases and J by 2 bases, with 9 bases between. The CDR3 spans 13 residues. CDR1 is MDHEN and CDR2 is SYDVKM in the germline V gene. This CDR3 is CASIPSPYNEQFF. The CDR3 bases are TGTGCCAGCATTCCCAGCCCCTACAATGAGCAGTTCTTC.

The rearrangement uses TRBV4-2 and TRBJ2-1; D possibly uses TRBD1 or TRBD2 (6 bases each). CDR1 is LGHNA and CDR2 is YNFKEQ in the germline V gene. V dropped 2 bases and J dropped 7 bases, with 18 bases sitting between them. The CDR3 spans 16 residues. CDR3: CASSQLSGGGRNEQFF. CDR3 sequence (DNA): TGTGCCAGCAGCCAACTTAGCGGAGGGGGGAGAAATGAGCAGTTCTTC.

This rearrangement joins TRBV30 to TRBJ2-2; D is possibly TRBD2 (6 bases). The germline V and J ends were trimmed by 3 bases and 5 bases, with 13 bases remaining between them. This CDR3 spans 14 amino acids. Germline values: CDR1 GTSNPN, CDR2 SVGIG (reference sequence). The CDR3 DNA reads as TGTGCCTGGAGAGTACTAGCAGCTACCGGGGAGCTGTTTTTT. It codes for CAWRVLAATGELFF.

The genes are TRBV9 and TRBJ2-5; D tentatively reads TRBD1 or TRBD2 (6 bases each). Trimming took 3 bases from V and 4 from J, leaving 7 bases between them. CDR1 is SGDLS, CDR2 YYNGEE, per germline. The CDR3 consists of 12 residues. The CDR3: CASSEGGETQYF. The CDR3, as DNA: TGTGCCAGCAGCGAGGGGGGAGAGACCCAGTACTTC.

The rearrangement joins TRBV28 to TRBJ2-1, with TRBD1 matching over 7 bases. The CDR3 is 14 residues long. Trimming removed 7 bases from V and 0 bases from J; junction bases left unmatched: 3. CDR1 MDHEN and CDR2 SYDVKM come from the germline V gene. The CDR3 DNA reads TGTGCCAGCAAGAGGGACAGCTCCTACAATGAGCAGTTCTTC. Protein: CASKRDSSYNEQFF.

This chain uses TRBV11-3 with TRBJ2-5; TRBD1 is a possible D gene (6 bases). CDR3 size: 12 residues. Germline CDR1 is SGHNT and CDR2 is YENEEA. V was cut by 7 bases and J by 4 bases, with 10 bases left in between. CDR3 loop: CASTQGIETQYF. CDR3 bases: TGTGCCAGCACCCAGGGGATAGAGACCCAGTACTTC.

The chain employs TRBV7-2 and TRBJ2-1; 8 bases line up with TRBD2. Per germline, CDR1 SGHTA and CDR2 FQGNSA. The CDR3 has 16 residues. Germline trimming cut 5 bases from V and 3 bases from J; bases unmatched to any gene: 9. In DNA form, the CDR3 reads TGTGCCAGCAGCATTAGCGGGGAGCGCATCTACAATGAGCAGTTCTTC. Translating gives CASSISGERIYNEQFF. Based on the CDR3 plus reference TRBV7-2 and TRBJ2-1, the full variable domain is GAGVSQSPSNKVTEKGKDVELRCDPISGHTALYWYRQSLGQGLEFLIYFQGNSAPDKSGLPSDRFSAERTGGSVSTLTIQRTQQEDSAVYLCASSISGERIYNEQFFGPGTRLTVL.

This sequence joins TRBV7-9 and TRBJ1-6; TRBD1 matches 9 bases. The CDR3 totals 15 residues. CDR1 SEHNR and CDR2 FQNEAQ come from the germline V gene (reference sequence). Losses at the gene ends were 5 bases for V and 7 bases for J; bases not matched to a gene: 6. Here the CDR3 DNA reads TGTGCCAGCAGCACCGCCGGGACAGGGAATTCACCCCTCCACTTT. Amino acid sequence: CASSTAGTGNSPLHF.

The V call is TRBV6-2 or TRBV6-3, the J call TRBJ2-5; 9 nucleotides agree with TRBD2. Germline CDR1 reads MNHEY; CDR2 reads SVGEGT. The CDR3 extends over 15 amino acids. Germline trimming cut 5 bases from V and 4 bases from J; bases unmatched to any gene: 8. This CDR3 reads CASSHPGLARETQYF. The CDR3 region has the DNA TGTGCCAGCAGTCACCCGGGACTAGCCAGAGAGACCCAGTACTTC.

The chain carries TRBV6-6 and TRBJ1-5; D is unresolved. The V end was cut by 7 bases, the J end by 3 bases, with 13 bases between. Germline values: CDR1 MNHNY, CDR2 SVGAGI (reference sequence). This CDR3 region has 14 residues. The CDR3 coding sequence is TGTGCCAGCATGCAAGGTCCGTCCAATCAGCCCCAGCATTTT. Encoded protein: CASMQGPSNQPQHF.

The rearrangement uses TRBV11-3 and TRBJ1-1; no clear D gene. Trimming left V 4 bases short and J 7 bases short, with 7 bases between. The CDR3 covers 11 residues. Germline CDR1 SGHNT, CDR2 YENEEA. The CDR3 here is CASSSKFEAFF. The CDR3 DNA is TGTGCCAGCAGCTCAAAGTTTGAAGCTTTCTTT.